This entry lists 31 T cell receptor beta chains sequenced from one sample in a study of OX40 agonist ivuxolimab in advanced cancers. Measured with immunoSEQ multiplex PCR; TCRdb has only the in-frame clones, and not every one. The sample lists about 60,000 clones, roughly nine tenths occurring once. The sample consisted of CD4+ or CD8+ T cells sorted from blood, taken in a trial of the OX40 agonist ivuxolimab. The receptors shown here come from an adult with an advanced solid tumor such as melanoma, head and neck, liver or kidney cancer.

The count of this clone is one. This chain links TRBV4-3 with TRBJ2-2; D is unresolved. The CDR3 has 14 residues. Per germline, CDR1 LGHNA and CDR2 YSLEER. Trimming stripped 0 bases from V and 7 bases from J, with 9 bases between. Here the CDR3 reads CASSQDRLYGELFF. CDR3 nucleotides: TGCGCCAGCAGCCAAGATCGGCTGTACGGGGAGCTGTTTTTT.

The chain recombines TRBV13 with TRBJ2-5, with D perhaps matching TRBD1 (6 bases). Germline V gene data show CDR1 as PRHDT and CDR2 as FYEKMQ (reference sequence). The CDR3 has 12 residues. V was cut by 2 bases and J by 5 bases, with 6 bases left in between. The CDR3 sequence is CASSLQGETQYF. In DNA form, the CDR3 reads TGTGCCAGCAGCTTACAGGGGGAGACCCAGTACTTC.

The chain combines TRBV6-5 with TRBJ2-3, with D perhaps TRBD2 (6 bases). The length of the CDR3 is 15 residues. Trimming cost V 4 bases and J 0 bases, with 11 bases left between them. Germline values: CDR1 MNHEY, CDR2 SVGAGI. The CDR3 coding sequence is TGTGCCAGCAGTTCTTCCGGGACTAGCACAGATACGCAGTATTTT. Translation gives CASSSSGTSTDTQYF.

The chain combines TRBV7-8 with TRBJ1-2; a possible D gene is TRBD1 (5 bases). The germline V gene encodes CDR1 SGHVS and CDR2 FQNEAQ. The CDR3 spans 14 residues. Deletions cut 5 bases from V and 5 bases from J, with 15 bases between. The CDR3: CASSLDSTWYGYTF. CDR3 DNA sequence: TGTGCCAGCAGCCTCGACAGTACTTGGTATGGCTACACCTTC.

The V gene is TRBV7-8, the J gene TRBJ1-1; D remains unclear. This CDR3 contains 14 residues. V lost 5 bases, J lost 0 bases, and 10 bases lay in between. CDR1 is SGHVS, CDR2 FQNEAQ, per germline. The CDR3 reads CASSIRALNTEAFF. The CDR3 nucleotides are TGTGCCAGCAGCATCCGGGCCCTGAACACTGAAGCTTTCTTT.

The chain recombines TRBV7-8 with TRBJ1-2; TRBD1 matches 8 bases. Trimming took 5 bases from V and 8 from J; bases not matched to a gene: 13. Germline loops: CDR1 SGHVS, CDR2 FQNEAQ. This CDR3 is built from 15 residues. The CDR3 sequence is CASSTTPTGDEGYTF. For the CDR3, the DNA is TGTGCCAGCAGCACTACACCGACAGGGGATGAAGGCTACACCTTC.

The sample holds a few counts of this clone. The V gene is TRBV29-1, the J gene TRBJ1-3, with unresolved D. Germline assignment: CDR1 SQVTM and CDR2 ANQGSEA. This CDR3 has 13 amino acids. Trimming cost V 5 bases and J 0 bases, with 8 bases left between them. The CDR3 loop is CSVYSSSGNTIYF. The DNA of the CDR3 is TGCAGCGTTTACAGCAGCTCTGGAAACACCATATATTTT.

The chain recombines TRBV4-3 with TRBJ2-2; D perhaps matches TRBD2 (5 bases). This CDR3 has 17 residues. The germline V gene has CDR1 LGHNA and CDR2 YSLEER. V was shortened by 1 base and J by 0 bases, with 12 bases between the two germline ends. CDR3 loop: CASSQVGTGTNTGELFF. In nucleotides, the CDR3 is TGCGCCAGCAGCCAAGTCGGAACGGGAACGAACACCGGGGAGCTGTTTTTT.

In regard to this clone: Within the sample, other DNA sequences also encode this same CDR3. The chain couples TRBV11-3 to TRBJ2-1, with TRBD2 matching over 10 bases. V gave up 5 bases and J gave up 4 bases; unmatched junction bases: 8. The CDR3 runs 16 residues. Germline V lookup: CDR1 SGHNT, CDR2 YENEEA. The CDR3 sequence is CASSPGAGGPYNEQFF. CDR3 sequence (DNA): TGTGCCAGCAGCCCAGGAGCGGGAGGGCCTTACAATGAGCAGTTCTTC. Full variable domain (missing parts from reference TRBV11-3 and TRBJ2-1): EAGVVQSPRYKIIEKKQPVAFWCNPISGHNTLYWYLQNLGQGPELLIRYENEEAVDDSQLPKDRFSAERLKGVDSTLKIQPAELGDSAVYLCASSPGAGGPYNEQFFGPGTRLTVL.

The chain combines TRBV6-5 with TRBJ2-1, with D possibly matching TRBD2 (6 bases). V dropped 5 bases and J dropped 5 bases, with 10 bases sitting between them. The CDR3 extends over 13 amino acids. Germline-derived CDR1 and CDR2 are MNHEY and SVGAGI. CDR3 sequence: CASSPGLNNEQFF. The CDR3 nucleotides read TGTGCCAGCAGTCCGGGACTTAACAATGAGCAGTTCTTC.

This chain links TRBV5-1 with TRBJ1-1; TRBD1 aligns across 9 bases. V trimming: 3 bases; J trimming: 1 base; junction bases outside the gene matches: 4. This CDR3 comprises 15 residues. Germline values: CDR1 SGHRS, CDR2 YFSETQ. The DNA for the CDR3 is TGCGCCAGCAGCTGGGGACAGGGACAGAACACTGAAGCTTTCTTT. Its translation: CASSWGQGQNTEAFF.

The chain has TRBV15 and TRBJ2-1; possible D gene TRBD2, 5 bases. The CDR3 loop spans 17 amino acids. Trimming took off 0 bases at V and 6 bases at J, with 18 bases between the two ends. CDR1 and CDR2 (germline): LNHNV, YYDKDF (reference sequence). The DNA of the CDR3 is TGTGCCACCAGCAGAGATCGCAGCGGACGCCCGGGCAATGAGCAGTTCTTC. Protein: CATSRDRSGRPGNEQFF.

The chain couples TRBV19 to TRBJ1-1; a weak D match, TRBD1 (6 bases). The CDR3 totals 16 residues. The V gene's germline CDR1 is LNHDA and CDR2 SQIVND (reference sequence). Deletions cut 8 bases from V and 5 bases from J, with 24 bases between. CDR3 sequence (DNA): TGTGCCAGTCTCAAACCCCAGGGGAAGGGGCAAACTGAAGCTTTCTTT. Translating it yields CASLKPQGKGQTEAFF.

This sequence joins TRBV6-1 and TRBJ2-7, with D perhaps TRBD2 (6 bases). Germline CDR1 MNHNS, CDR2 SASEGT. V was shortened by 6 bases and J by 5 bases, with 17 bases between the two germline ends. The CDR3 sequence is 14 residues long. The chain's CDR3 is CASRRGSLVHEQYV. The CDR3 bases are TGTGCCAGCAGGCGGGGATCACTAGTTCACGAGCAGTACGTC.

This chain uses TRBV11-2 with TRBJ2-3; TRBD2 aligns across 8 bases. The CDR3 consists of 17 residues. J gave up 4 bases and V 4 bases, and 13 bases lay outside the gene matches. Germline assignment: CDR1 SGHAT and CDR2 FQNNGV. DNA of the CDR3: TGTGCCAGCAGCTCTTTCCCCCACCGGGAGGGGGCAGATACGCAGTATTTT. Its translation is CASSSFPHREGADTQYF.

The rearrangement links TRBV5-6 to TRBJ2-1; D remains unclear. The CDR3 has 11 amino acids. Deletions cut 1 base from V and 7 bases from J, with 3 bases between. Germline V lookup: CDR1 SGHDT, CDR2 YYEEEE. CDR3 sequence: CASSLLNEQFF. DNA for the CDR3: TGTGCCAGCAGCTTGTTGAATGAGCAGTTCTTC.

This clone has more than one count but fewer than ten. The chain is built from TRBV6-4 and TRBJ2-1, with 12 positions matching TRBD2. Trimming cost V 7 bases and J 4 bases; bases outside gene matches: 5. This CDR3 contains 15 residues. Germline V gene sequence: CDR1 MRHNA, CDR2 SNTAGT. CDR3 amino acids: CASKRTSGDYNEQFF. For the CDR3, the DNA is TGTGCCAGCAAGAGGACTAGCGGGGATTACAATGAGCAGTTCTTC.

CDR3 sequence (DNA): TGTGCCAGCAGTACCGGGACAGGGATATTTGCTTTCTTT. The encoded protein is CASSTGTGIFAFF. The genes are TRBV6-5 and TRBJ1-1, with 9 bases fitting TRBD1. Germline assignment: CDR1 MNHEY and CDR2 SVGAGI. V gave up 5 bases and J gave up 11 bases; unmatched junction bases: 9. This CDR3 spans 13 amino acids.

The J gene is TRBJ2-1, the V gene TRBV9; TRBD2 matches 8 bases. With V trimmed by 0 bases and J by 8 bases, 7 bases remained unmatched. Looked up from germline, CDR1 is SGDLS and CDR2 is YYNGEE. The length of the CDR3 is 15 residues. The chain's CDR3 is CASSVEGTRMDEQFF. CDR3 DNA sequence: TGTGCCAGCAGCGTAGAAGGGACTAGGATGGATGAGCAGTTCTTC.

This sequence joins TRBV9 and TRBJ2-1; tentatively, D is TRBD2 (6 bases). Between the trimmed V and J ends, which lost 3 bases and 0 bases, there was a span of 10 bases. Germline CDR1 SGDLS, CDR2 YYNGEE. The CDR3 contains 15 residues. The DNA for the CDR3 is TGTGCCAGCAGCGCTAGCGATAGCTCCTACAATGAGCAGTTCTTC. Amino acid sequence: CASSASDSSYNEQFF.

The V call is TRBV2, the J call TRBJ1-1, with 9 bases lining up with TRBD1. V was pared by 10 bases and J by 4 bases, with 7 bases of the junction left unmatched. This CDR3 spans 13 amino acids. Germline assignment: CDR1 SNHLY and CDR2 FYNNEI. This CDR3 reads CATRTGVITEAFF. CDR3 nucleotide sequence: TGTGCCACCAGGACAGGGGTCATCACTGAAGCTTTCTTT.

This clone was counted ten times or more. The V and J genes are TRBV11-1 and TRBJ1-1; D gene uncertain. V was cut by 3 bases and J by 2 bases, with 7 bases left in between. Germline V gene data show CDR1 as SGHAT and CDR2 as FQDESV (reference sequence). The CDR3 is 13 amino acids. The DNA for the CDR3 is TGTGCCAGCAGCTTCCACAGTAACACTGAAGCTTTCTTT. This translates into CASSFHSNTEAFF.

This chain connects TRBV7-3 to TRBJ2-1; the match to TRBD2 covers 12 bases. The J segment lost 12 bases and the V segment lost 2 bases, leaving 8 bases of the junction unmatched. The CDR3 loop spans 15 amino acids. Per germline, CDR1 SGHTA and CDR2 FQGTGA. CDR3 nucleotides: TGTGCCAGCAGCTTACTAGCGGGAGGGAAGAGGGGGCAGTTCTTC. It is translated as CASSLLAGGKRGQFF.

In its sample, this clone was seen a few times. J is TRBJ2-7 and V is TRBV30; perhaps TRBD1 as D (6 bases). V lost 8 bases to trimming and J lost 5 bases, with 13 bases between them. Germline values: CDR1 GTSNPN, CDR2 SVGIG (reference sequence). The CDR3 covers 11 residues. CDR3 bases: TGTGCCGGGTGGGACAACCACGAGCAGTACGTC. It yields the protein CAGWDNHEQYV.

CDR3 protein: CASSLGRDGYNSPLHF. The CDR3 DNA is TGTGCCAGCAGCCTGGGCCGCGACGGATATAATTCACCCCTCCACTTT. The rearrangement uses TRBV14 and TRBJ1-6; D call uncertain. Trimming took off 4 bases at V and 4 bases at J, with 14 bases between the two ends. The CDR3 runs to 16 residues. Per germline, CDR1 SGHDN and CDR2 FVKESK.

CDR3 protein: CASSQGPGHQETQYF. The CDR3 DNA is TGTGCCAGCAGCCAAGGACCCGGACACCAAGAGACCCAGTACTTC. This chain links TRBV4-2 with TRBJ2-5; D remains ambiguous. This CDR3 region has 15 residues. In germline, CDR1 is LGHNA, CDR2 YNFKEQ. Trimming removed 1 base at V and 0 bases at J, with 9 bases between.

The chain couples TRBV4-1 to TRBJ2-2; D is undetermined. Trimming pared 6 bases from V and 4 bases from J, leaving 21 bases between. Germline V gene sequence: CDR1 MGHRA, CDR2 YSYEKL. This CDR3 spans 17 amino acids. The chain's CDR3 is CASRSDTSSFITGELFF. CDR3 nucleotides: TGCGCCAGCAGGTCAGACACATCTTCTTTCATCACCGGGGAGCTGTTTTTT.

This sequence joins TRBV29-1 and TRBJ2-5; the match to TRBD2 covers 13 bases. V shed 1 base and J 4 bases; nucleotides not matched to a gene: 9. This CDR3 contains 17 residues. Per the germline V gene, CDR1 is SQVTM and CDR2 is ANQGSEA. The CDR3 sequence is CSVEAGLAGVGGETQYF. CDR3 nucleotide sequence: TGCAGCGTTGAAGCCGGACTAGCGGGGGTAGGGGGAGAGACCCAGTACTTC.

The V gene is TRBV2, the J gene TRBJ1-4; D might be TRBD1 (6 bases). Germline V lookup: CDR1 SNHLY, CDR2 FYNNEI. V lost 8 bases and J 8 bases, leaving 18 bases between the germline ends. This CDR3 spans 14 amino acids. The CDR3 sequence: CASRETQRGEKLFF. The CDR3 nucleotides are TGTGCCAGCCGAGAGACCCAGAGGGGGGAAAAACTGTTTTTT.

V is TRBV7-3 and J is TRBJ1-5; 8 bases map to TRBD1. The CDR3 covers 18 residues. The ends lost 4 bases at V and 0 bases at J; junction bases unmatched: 11. The germline V gene has CDR1 SGHTA and CDR2 FQGTGA. CDR3 DNA: TGTGCCAGCAGCTCGGCCCGGGACAGGCCTCATAGCAATCAGCCCCAGCATTTT. Protein: CASSSARDRPHSNQPQHF. Together with reference TRBV7-3 and TRBJ1-5, the CDR3 gives the full variable domain: GAGVSQTPSNKVTEKGKYVELRCDPISGHTALYWYRQSLGQGPEFLIYFQGTGAADDSGLPNDRFFAVRPEGSVSTLKIQRTERGDSAVYLCASSSARDRPHSNQPQHFGDGTRLSIL.

This rearrangement joins TRBV14 to TRBJ1-2, with D possibly being TRBD1 (5 bases). The CDR3 runs 16 residues. V gave up 6 bases and J gave up 5 bases, with 22 bases separating them. CDR1 and CDR2 (germline): SGHDN, FVKESK. As DNA, the CDR3 is TGTGCCAGCAGGTCGGACCTGGGACTTGGGGCGTATGGCTACACCTTC. It codes for CASRSDLGLGAYGYTF.